Detailed here is one T cell receptor (beta chain). Its target is unknown. Primers: 60 Vbeta forward and 13 Jbeta reverse. Generated by immunoSEQ multiplex PCR, the TCRdb table keeps only in-frame clones and is missing some. The profile shows 130,000 to 150,000 clones, roughly 80% of them singletons. This record belongs to a study of cytomegalovirus exposure and HLA in healthy donors. General observations from the study: In a later analysis, 15,000 to 20,000 TCR beta sequences were associated with HLA alleles at 0.05 false discovery rate.

Germline V gives CDR1 SGHAT, CDR2 FQNNGV. The V end was cut by 6 bases, the J end by 3 bases, with 23 bases between. There are 17 residues in the CDR3. This clonotype was obtained from a female donor in good health and CMV-seronegative. V is TRBV11-2 and J is TRBJ1-1; D is ambiguous. Material: PBMCs. CDR3 residues: CASRPSPKAGLYTEAFF. CDR3 coding DNA: TGTGCCAGCAGACCCAGCCCGAAGGCGGGTCTTTACACTGAAGCTTTCTTT.